The clone carrying this TCR beta chain was found a few times. Its specificity is unknown. The sample belongs to a study of identical twins. Via MiXCR, TCRdb re-called the 5' RACE reads, giving one row per CDR3 protein. The sample contains approximately 240,000 distinct CDR3 sequences, about an eighth of which appear only once. Study results and limitations: Models predicted too little out-of-frame TCR alpha sharing in monozygotic twins. Zero-insertion analyses were open to partial confounding by invariant MAIT and iNKT cells. Whereas memory repertoires showed no such difference, abundant cord blood beta clonotypes carried fewer insertions. There was an excess of low generation probability in the out-of-frame alpha sequences that twins shared.

The source material was memory (CD45RO+) T cells sorted from blood. The clonotype comes from a young woman in good health.

This CDR3 is CSAPRQGYYGYTF. The CDR3 nucleotides read TGCAGTGCACCTCGACAGGGATACTATGGCTACACCTTC. V and J are TRBV20-1 and TRBJ1-2; TRBD1 agrees at 7 bases. Unmatched junction bases numbered 7, after V lost 6 bases and J lost 3 bases. Germline V gives CDR1 DFQATT, CDR2 SNEGSKA (reference sequence). This CDR3 spans 13 amino acids.